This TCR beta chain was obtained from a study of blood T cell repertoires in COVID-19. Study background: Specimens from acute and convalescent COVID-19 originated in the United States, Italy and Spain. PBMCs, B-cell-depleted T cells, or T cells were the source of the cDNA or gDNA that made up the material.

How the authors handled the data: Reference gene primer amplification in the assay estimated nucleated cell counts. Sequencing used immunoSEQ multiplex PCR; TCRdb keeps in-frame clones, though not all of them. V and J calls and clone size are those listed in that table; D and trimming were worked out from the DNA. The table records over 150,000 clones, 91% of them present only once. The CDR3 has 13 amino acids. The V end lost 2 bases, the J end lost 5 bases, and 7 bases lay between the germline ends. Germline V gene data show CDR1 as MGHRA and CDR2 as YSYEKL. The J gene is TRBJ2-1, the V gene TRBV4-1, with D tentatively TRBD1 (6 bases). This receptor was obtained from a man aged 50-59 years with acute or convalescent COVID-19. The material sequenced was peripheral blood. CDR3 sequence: CASSQQGNNEQFF. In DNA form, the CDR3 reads TGCGCCAGCAGCCAACAGGGGAACAATGAGCAGTTCTTC.